Included here is one T cell receptor (beta chain) sequence, with context. The source of the sample is a study of blood T cell repertoires in COVID-19. About the research overall: Material from acute and convalescent COVID-19 was sourced from the United States, Italy and Spain. Sample material is recorded as cDNA or gDNA derived from T cells, B-cell-depleted T cells, or PBMCs.

In the authors' methods: From reference gene primer amplification, estimates of nucleated cell counts were derived. Clones were read by immunoSEQ multiplex PCR, and TCRdb kept only the in-frame ones, dropping some. That table gives V, J and clone size, and the DNA gave D and trimming. In the table there are over 45,000 clones, roughly 82% of which are singletons. Trimming shortened V by 0 bases and J by 2 bases, and 13 bases separated the two germline ends. The CDR3 length is 16 residues. Germline assignment: CDR1 MNHEY and CDR2 SMNVEV (reference sequence). V is TRBV27 and J is TRBJ1-2; D is unresolved. This clonotype was obtained from a man aged 40-55 years with acute or convalescent COVID-19. Sequencing was performed on peripheral blood. CDR3 amino acids: CASSLSRITVNYGYTF. The CDR3 DNA follows: TGTGCCAGCAGTTTATCGAGAATCACCGTGAACTATGGCTACACCTTC.